What follows are 21 T cell receptor beta chains derived from one specimen sequenced in a study of T cells in Graves' hyperthyroidism and ophthalmopathy. It was RNA transcripts that yielded the amplified TCR beta CDR3 regions. Carried out on the TCR CDR3, a first-round RT-PCR used the HTBI primer set. A single record per CDR3 protein comes from TCRdb applying MiXCR to the multiplex PCR reads. Among 500,000 to 750,000 distinct CDR3 sequences listed, 15% to 18% were seen once. Material for sequencing was blood. The receptors were gathered from a woman in her twenties or thirties with Graves' hyperthyroidism.

V and J are TRBV4-2 and TRBJ2-7, with TRBD1 matching over 8 bases. Germline trimming cut 3 bases from V and 3 bases from J; bases unmatched to any gene: 10. Germline loops: CDR1 LGHNA, CDR2 YNFKEQ. The CDR3 runs 16 residues. As DNA, the CDR3 is TGTGCCAGCAGCCAGATGGCAGGACAGGGCCTCTACGAGCAGTACTTC. Amino acids: CASSQMAGQGLYEQYF.

This chain uses TRBV7-2 with TRBJ2-7, with D uncertain. Germline V CDR1 and CDR2: SGHTA, FQGNSA. Between the trimmed V and J ends, which lost 9 bases and 7 bases, there was a span of 16 bases. The CDR3 sequence is 12 residues long. The CDR3 DNA reads as TGTGCCAGTGAACACGGATTCGGGGAGCAGTACTTC. This sequence encodes CASEHGFGEQYF.

This clonotype was seen repeatedly, ten times or more. This chain joins TRBV6-1 and TRBJ2-7; TRBD2 might be the D (5 bases). Germline V gene lookup returns CDR1 MNHNS and CDR2 SASEGT. V lost 6 bases, J lost 7 bases, and 13 bases lay in between. The CDR3 length is 12 residues. The CDR3 DNA reads as TGTGCCAGCAGACGGGGTCTCAGGGAGCAGTACTTC. This codes for CASRRGLREQYF.

This clonotype has ten or more counts. The chain couples TRBV9 to TRBJ1-1, with D tentatively TRBD1 (5 bases). This CDR3 contains 15 residues. In germline, CDR1 is SGDLS, CDR2 YYNGEE. The germline V and J ends were trimmed by 4 bases and 1 base, with 14 bases remaining between them. CDR3 in amino acids: CASSPGGGTNTEAFF. CDR3 bases: TGTGCCAGCAGCCCGGGTGGGGGGACGAACACTGAAGCTTTCTTT.

The V gene is TRBV6-1, the J gene TRBJ1-1, with D possibly TRBD1 on 6 matching bases. V lost 5 bases to trimming and J lost 0 bases, with 16 bases between them. Looked up from germline, CDR1 is MNHNS and CDR2 is SASEGT. The CDR3 is made up of 16 amino acids. The CDR3 here is CASSYIPGDMNTEAFF. The CDR3 region has the DNA TGTGCCAGCAGTTACATCCCAGGGGATATGAACACTGAAGCTTTCTTT.

V is TRBV5-1 and J is TRBJ2-1; TRBD2 matches at 8 bases. Germline V gives CDR1 SGHRS, CDR2 YFSETQ. V dropped 3 bases and J dropped 9; count of bases not matched to a gene: 14. This CDR3 has 16 residues. CDR3 bases: TGCGCCAGCAGCTCTACCCCCGGACTAGCTAAAAGTGAGCAGTTCTTC. Its translation: CASSSTPGLAKSEQFF.

Ten or more counts support this clonotype. The CDR3 sequence: CASSLGAGQPYEQYF. The CDR3 region has the DNA TGTGCCAGCAGCTTAGGGGCGGGTCAACCTTACGAGCAGTACTTC. The chain links TRBV7-2 to TRBJ2-7; maybe TRBD2 (5 bases). CDR1 and CDR2 from the germline V gene are SGHTA and FQGNSA. Trimming cost V 1 base and J 4 bases, with 14 bases left between them. This CDR3 has 15 residues.

The chain joins TRBV6-1 to TRBJ2-7, with 13 bases that match TRBD2. V was clipped by 1 base and J by 2 bases; unmatched bases: 2. The V gene's germline CDR1 is MNHNS and CDR2 SASEGT. The CDR3 sequence is 16 residues long. The CDR3 spells CASSEVGTSGAYEQYF. CDR3 coding DNA: TGTGCCAGCAGTGAAGTGGGGACTAGCGGGGCCTACGAGCAGTACTTC.

V usage is TRBV28 and J usage is TRBJ2-7, with 8 bases identical to TRBD1. The CDR3 runs to 14 residues. CDR1 and CDR2 from the germline V gene are MDHEN and SYDVKM. Unmatched junction bases numbered 10, after V lost 7 bases and J lost 5 bases. The CDR3 DNA reads TGTGCCAGCACCTCCGGGACAGGAGGGAACGAGCAGTACTTC. It translates to CASTSGTGGNEQYF.

In its sample, this clonotype was seen a few times. The rearrangement links TRBV2 to TRBJ2-7; D assignment may be TRBD1 or TRBD2 (5 bases each). V lost 2 bases and J 11 bases, leaving 19 bases between the germline ends. This CDR3 is 14 amino acids long. Germline V CDR1 and CDR2: SNHLY, FYNNEI. DNA for the CDR3: TGTGCCAGCAGTGAACCGGGGCCTCCTTTTGCAAAGTACTTC. It specifies CASSEPGPPFAKYF.

The chain has TRBV29-1 and TRBJ2-1; D gene uncertain. Germline CDR1 SQVTM, CDR2 ANQGSEA. The V end was cut by 2 bases, the J end by 11 bases, with 13 bases between. The CDR3 covers 12 residues. CDR3 residues: CSVEKTGPQQFF. DNA for the CDR3: TGCAGCGTTGAAAAGACTGGGCCCCAGCAGTTCTTC.

This clonotype was counted once. The rearrangement links TRBV15 to TRBJ2-1; 8 positions match TRBD2. Germline lookup yields CDR1 LNHNV and CDR2 YYDKDF (reference sequence). The ends lost 2 bases at V and 9 bases at J; junction bases unmatched: 18. This CDR3 contains 18 residues. The CDR3 coding sequence is TGTGCCACCAGCAGATTGCCGGGATCTCGGGAGGGCGGTGGTGAGCAGTTCTTC. Translation gives CATSRLPGSREGGGEQFF.

CDR3 DNA: TGTGCCAGCAGTTACTCCTCGGGGGGCGCAGGCAGCGCCAATCAGCCCCAGCATTTT. Its translation is CASSYSSGGAGSANQPQHF. The chain combines TRBV28 with TRBJ1-5; perhaps TRBD1 as D (6 bases). V dropped 4 bases and J dropped 3 bases, with 25 bases sitting between them. Germline CDR1 is MDHEN and CDR2 is SYDVKM. The CDR3 is made up of 19 amino acids.

There are many counts of this clonotype. The CDR3 protein is CASRPPGQPSYEQYF. In nucleotides, the CDR3 is TGTGCCAGCAGGCCCCCGGGACAGCCCTCCTACGAGCAGTACTTC. This rearrangement joins TRBV28 to TRBJ2-7, with TRBD1 matching over 7 bases. This CDR3 region has 15 residues. The junction had 8 bases not matched to a gene; V was cut back by 6 bases and J by 0 bases. The V gene's germline CDR1 is MDHEN and CDR2 SYDVKM.

This clonotype was picked up many times. This chain uses TRBV27 with TRBJ1-1; 7 bases are shared with TRBD1. There are 14 residues in the CDR3. Germline assignment: CDR1 MNHEY and CDR2 SMNVEV (reference sequence). V gave up 2 bases and J gave up 1 base; unmatched junction bases: 1. CDR3 amino acids: CASSLDRANTEAFF. The CDR3 DNA reads as TGTGCCAGCAGTTTAGACAGGGCGAACACTGAAGCTTTCTTT.

V and J are TRBV5-4 and TRBJ2-2, with 16 bases lining up with TRBD2. Germline V gene sequence: CDR1 SGHNT, CDR2 YYREEE (reference sequence). This CDR3 region has 20 residues. The junction had 12 bases not matched to a gene; V was cut back by 4 bases and J by 3 bases. CDR3 coding DNA: TGTGCCAGCAGCCTGGGGGGGACTAGCGGGAGGGCCTGGGACACCGGGGAGCTGTTTTTT. Its protein is CASSLGGTSGRAWDTGELFF.

The CDR3 DNA reads TGTGCCAGCAGCCGATTGGCAGGGACGGGGGGTCAGCCCCAGCATTTT. Its protein product is CASSRLAGTGGQPQHF. The V gene is TRBV2, the J gene TRBJ1-5, with D perhaps TRBD1 (5 bases). The CDR3 totals 16 residues. Germline CDR1 SNHLY, CDR2 FYNNEI. V was cut by 6 bases and J by 6 bases, with 21 bases left in between.

The chain employs TRBV18 and TRBJ1-2; 7 positions match TRBD1. With V trimmed by 8 bases and J by 4 bases, 13 bases remained unmatched. Germline loops: CDR1 KGHSH, CDR2 LQKENI. The CDR3 has 15 residues. The CDR3 nucleotides are TGTGCCAGCACGCCGACGCGGGGACAGACCTATGGCTACACCTTC. Its translation is CASTPTRGQTYGYTF. Full variable domain (rest looked up from reference TRBV18 and TRBJ1-2): NAGVMQNPRHLVRRRGQEARLRCSPMKGHSHVYWYRQLPEEGLKFMVYLQKENIIDESGMPKERFSAEFPKEGPSILRIQQVVRGDSAAYFCASTPTRGQTYGYTFGSGTRLTVV.

This clonotype came up a few times. This sequence joins TRBV29-1 and TRBJ2-7, with TRBD2 matching over 12 bases. Germline V gene data show CDR1 as SQVTM and CDR2 as ANQGSEA. With V trimmed by 6 bases and J by 0 bases, 9 bases remained unmatched. This CDR3 has 16 amino acids. The CDR3 DNA reads TGCAGCGTCCAAAGGACTAGCGGGGCGAGCTCCTACGAGCAGTACTTC. It encodes CSVQRTSGASSYEQYF.

This clonotype was found a few times. V usage is TRBV27 and J usage is TRBJ2-5, with D unresolved. CDR1 is MNHEY and CDR2 is SMNVEV in the germline V gene (reference sequence). The germline V and J ends were trimmed by 4 bases and 2 bases, with 11 bases remaining between them. The CDR3 consists of 14 residues. The CDR3 nucleotides are TGTGCCAGCAGTTCCGCCTCAGAGCAAGAGACCCAGTACTTC. It translates to CASSSASEQETQYF.

This clonotype was detected many times. CDR3 bases: TGTGCCAGCAGCCTCACAGGGGGCTTTACTGAAGCTTTCTTT. Protein product: CASSLTGGFTEAFF. The V and J genes are TRBV5-8 and TRBJ1-1; 9 bases are shared with TRBD1. Germline CDR1 SGHTS, CDR2 YDEGEE. Trimming removed 4 bases from V and 5 bases from J; junction bases left unmatched: 6. This CDR3 has 14 amino acids.